The present entry profiles one TCR beta chain with its context. Its antigen is unidentified. These data are taken from a study of shared clonotypes between healthy human individuals. Study findings and constraints: Larger estimated richness was generally recorded for naive subsets relative to memory subsets.

Generated by immunoSEQ multiplex PCR, the TCRdb table keeps only in-frame clones and is missing some. This sample has approximately 500,000 clones, with about 95% found just once. This receptor was obtained from a woman in her twenties or thirties in good health. The sample taken for sequencing was naive CD4+ T cells sorted from blood. Indicated subset: CD45RA+ positively selected.

This CDR3 reads CASSYSAGQDYEQYF. The CDR3 DNA sequence: TGTGCCAGCAGTTACTCGGCGGGACAGGACTACGAGCAGTACTTC. This chain connects TRBV6-5 to TRBJ2-7; the match to TRBD1 covers 8 bases. Trimming took 0 bases from V and 3 from J; bases not matched to a gene: 4. Germline CDR1 MNHEY, CDR2 SVGAGI. CDR3 length: 15 amino acids.